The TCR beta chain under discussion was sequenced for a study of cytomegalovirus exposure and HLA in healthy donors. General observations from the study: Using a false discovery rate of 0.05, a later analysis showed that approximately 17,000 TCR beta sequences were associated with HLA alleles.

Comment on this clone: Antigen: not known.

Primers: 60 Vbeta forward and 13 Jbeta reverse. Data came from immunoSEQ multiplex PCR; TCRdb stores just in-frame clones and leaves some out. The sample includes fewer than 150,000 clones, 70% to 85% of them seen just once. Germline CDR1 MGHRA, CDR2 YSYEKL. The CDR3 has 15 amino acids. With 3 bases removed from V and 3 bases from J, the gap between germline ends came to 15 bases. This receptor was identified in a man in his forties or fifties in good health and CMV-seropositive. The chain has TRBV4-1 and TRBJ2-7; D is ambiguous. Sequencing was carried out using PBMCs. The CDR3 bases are TGCGCCAGCAGCCACCCTGGCAGAGCGTTCTACGAGCAGTACTTC. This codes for CASSHPGRAFYEQYF.